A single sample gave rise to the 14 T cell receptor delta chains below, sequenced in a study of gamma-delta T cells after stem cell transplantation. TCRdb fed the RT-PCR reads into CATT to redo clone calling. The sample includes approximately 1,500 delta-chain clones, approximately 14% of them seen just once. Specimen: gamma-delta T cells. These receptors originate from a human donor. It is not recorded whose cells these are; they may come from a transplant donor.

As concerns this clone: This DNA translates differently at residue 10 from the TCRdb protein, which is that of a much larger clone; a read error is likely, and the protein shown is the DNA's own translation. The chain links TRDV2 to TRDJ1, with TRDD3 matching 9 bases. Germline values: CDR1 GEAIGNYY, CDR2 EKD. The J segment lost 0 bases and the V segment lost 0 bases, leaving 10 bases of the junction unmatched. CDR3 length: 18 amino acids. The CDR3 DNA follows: TGTGCCTGTGACACCCTGACTGGGGGACACGCGTACACCGATAAACTCATCTTT. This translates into CACDTLTGGHAYTDKLIF.

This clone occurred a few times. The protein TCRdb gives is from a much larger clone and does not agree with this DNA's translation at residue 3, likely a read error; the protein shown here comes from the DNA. CDR3: CARDTVLGSQYTDKLIF. The CDR3 bases are TGTGCCCGTGACACGGTACTCGGGTCCCAGTACACCGATAAACTCATCTTT. The V call is TRDV2, the J call TRDJ1; D uncertain. CDR3 length equals 17 residues. Germline CDR1 is GEAIGNYY and CDR2 is EKD.

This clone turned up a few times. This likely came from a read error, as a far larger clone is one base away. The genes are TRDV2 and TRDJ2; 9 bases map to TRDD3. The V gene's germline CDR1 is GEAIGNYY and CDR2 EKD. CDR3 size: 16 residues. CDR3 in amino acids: CACDTILGDQTARLFF. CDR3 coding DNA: TGTGCCTGTGACACTATACTGGGGGACCAGACAGCACGACTCTTCTTT.

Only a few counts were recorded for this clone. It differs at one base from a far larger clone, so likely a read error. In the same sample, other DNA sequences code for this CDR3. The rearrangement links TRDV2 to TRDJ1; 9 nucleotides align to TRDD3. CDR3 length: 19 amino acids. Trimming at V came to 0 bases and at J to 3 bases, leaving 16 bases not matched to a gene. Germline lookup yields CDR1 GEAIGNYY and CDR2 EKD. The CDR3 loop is CACDTVKGKLGDKPDKLIF. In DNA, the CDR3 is TGTGCCTGTGACACCGTAAAAGGAAAATTGGGGGATAAACCCGATAAACTCATCTTT.

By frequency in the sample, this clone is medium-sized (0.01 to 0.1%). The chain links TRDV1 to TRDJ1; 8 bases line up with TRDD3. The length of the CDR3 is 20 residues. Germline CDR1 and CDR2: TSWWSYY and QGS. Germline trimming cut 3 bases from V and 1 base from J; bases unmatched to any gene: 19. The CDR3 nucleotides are TGTGCTCTTGGGGATCACTTCTTGCCCCGCTGGGGGAAACCCACCGATAAACTCATCTTT. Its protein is CALGDHFLPRWGKPTDKLIF.

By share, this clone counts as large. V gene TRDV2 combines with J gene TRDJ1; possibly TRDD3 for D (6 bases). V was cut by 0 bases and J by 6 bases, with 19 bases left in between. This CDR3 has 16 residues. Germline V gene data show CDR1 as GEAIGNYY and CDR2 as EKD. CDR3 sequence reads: CACDTVGGSTPNKLIF. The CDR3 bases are TGTGCCTGTGACACCGTGGGGGGGTCCACCCCCAATAAACTCATCTTT.

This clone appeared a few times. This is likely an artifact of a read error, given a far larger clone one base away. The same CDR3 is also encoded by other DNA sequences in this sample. The CDR3 coding sequence is TGCGCCTGTGACACCGTTGGGGATGTCAGGACCGATAAACTCATCTTT. As protein: CACDTVGDVRTDKLIF. The chain has TRDV2 and TRDJ1, with a possible D match to TRDD3 (6 bases). Germline V gene data show CDR1 as GEAIGNYY and CDR2 as EKD. This CDR3 is 16 amino acids long.

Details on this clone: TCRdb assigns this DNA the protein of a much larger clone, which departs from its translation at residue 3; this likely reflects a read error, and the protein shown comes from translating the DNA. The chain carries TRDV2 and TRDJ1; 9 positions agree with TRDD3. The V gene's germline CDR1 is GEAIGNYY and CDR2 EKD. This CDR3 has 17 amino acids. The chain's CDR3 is CARDTLTGDTWGDKLIF. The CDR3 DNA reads TGTGCCCGTGACACCTTGACGGGGGATACTTGGGGCGATAAACTCATCTTT.

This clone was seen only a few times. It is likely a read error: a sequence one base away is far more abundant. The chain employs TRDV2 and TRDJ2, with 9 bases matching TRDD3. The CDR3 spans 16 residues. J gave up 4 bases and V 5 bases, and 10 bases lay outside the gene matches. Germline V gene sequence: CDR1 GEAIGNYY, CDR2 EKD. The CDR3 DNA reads TGTGCCTGTGCCACTATACTGGGGGACCAGACAGCACAACTCTTCTTT. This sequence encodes CACATILGDQTAQLFF.

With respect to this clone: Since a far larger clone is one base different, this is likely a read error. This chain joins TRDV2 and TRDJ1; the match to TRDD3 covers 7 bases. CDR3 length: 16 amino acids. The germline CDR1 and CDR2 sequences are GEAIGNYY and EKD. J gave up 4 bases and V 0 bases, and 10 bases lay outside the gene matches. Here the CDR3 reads CACDTQLGGRNDKLIF. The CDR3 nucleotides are TGTGCCTGTGACACCCAGCTGGGGGGACGGAACGATAAACTCATCTTT.

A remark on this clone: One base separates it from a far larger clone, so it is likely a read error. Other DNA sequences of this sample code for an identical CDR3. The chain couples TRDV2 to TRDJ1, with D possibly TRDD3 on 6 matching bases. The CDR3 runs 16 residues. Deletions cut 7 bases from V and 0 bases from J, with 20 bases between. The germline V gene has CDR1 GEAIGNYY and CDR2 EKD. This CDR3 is CACELVGGEYTDKLIF. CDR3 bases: TGTGCCTGCGAGCTGGTGGGGGGCGAGTACACCGATAAACTCATCTTT.

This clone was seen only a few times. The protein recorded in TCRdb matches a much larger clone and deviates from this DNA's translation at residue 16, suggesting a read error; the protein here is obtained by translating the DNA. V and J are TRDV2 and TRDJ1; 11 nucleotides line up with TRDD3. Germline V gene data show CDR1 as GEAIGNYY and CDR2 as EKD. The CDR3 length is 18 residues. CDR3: CACDNLILGDNITDKPIF. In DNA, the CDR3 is TGTGCCTGTGACAACCTAATACTGGGGGATAATATAACCGATAAACCCATCTTT.

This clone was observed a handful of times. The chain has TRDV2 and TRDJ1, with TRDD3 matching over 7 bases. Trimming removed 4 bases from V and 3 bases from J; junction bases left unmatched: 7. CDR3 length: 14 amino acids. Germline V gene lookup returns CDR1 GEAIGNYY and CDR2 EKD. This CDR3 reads CACEDLGVPDKLIF. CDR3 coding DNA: TGTGCCTGTGAGGATCTGGGGGTCCCCGATAAACTCATCTTT.

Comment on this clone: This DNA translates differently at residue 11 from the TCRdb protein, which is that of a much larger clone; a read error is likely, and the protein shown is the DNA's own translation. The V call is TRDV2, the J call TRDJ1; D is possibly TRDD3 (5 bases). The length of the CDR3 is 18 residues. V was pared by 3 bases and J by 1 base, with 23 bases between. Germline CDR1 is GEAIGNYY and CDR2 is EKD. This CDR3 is CACDEIMGRDGATDKLIF. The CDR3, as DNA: TGTGCCTGTGACGAGATCATGGGAAGGGATGGGGCCACCGATAAACTCATCTTT.